This T cell receptor (beta chain) was found in a study of T cell repertoires in cytomegalovirus infection. CDR1 LNHDA and CDR2 SQIVND come from the germline V gene (reference sequence). The V end lost 7 bases, the J end lost 0 bases, and 10 bases lay between the germline ends. This CDR3 has 14 amino acids. A word on this clonotype: No antigen is known for it.

TCRdb itself ran the reads through MiXCR, one entry per CDR3 protein. The sample holds around 900,000 distinct CDR3 sequences, less than 35% seen once. The J gene is TRBJ1-5, the V gene TRBV19, with D perhaps matching TRBD1 (6 bases). The sequence came from a human donor in good health (CMV status not recorded). Some clones in this sample may be carry-over from other donors' samples. The specimen comprised cultured CD8+ T cells from PBMCs, sampled from culture after CMV antigen stimulation. The CDR3 protein is CASIQGHSNQPQHF. The CDR3 bases are TGTGCCAGTATACAGGGTCATAGCAATCAGCCCCAGCATTTT.